A single sample is the source of the 20 T cell receptor beta chains below, sequenced in a study of T cell repertoires in cytomegalovirus infection (dated by TCRdb to the late 2010s). These receptors have no known antigen. This sample's treatment or condition label indicates: in vitro stimulation with specific CMV peptide epitopes to enrich CMV-specific T cells. Sequencing used an Illumina HiSeq 1500. TCRdb handled the public reads itself, with Q25 trimming in fastp and clone calling in MiXCR, and kept productive beta chains. CDR3 protein sequences are deduplicated, and each keeps its most common genes and DNA. Present in this sample are 100,000 to 120,000 distinct CDR3 sequences, 30% to 35% of which were seen just once. The ten largest clones capture 41% of the sample. Sequencing was performed on CD8+ T cells from cultured PBMCs, taken from culture after CMV antigen stimulation. The receptors stem from a human donor in good health (CMV status not recorded). Some clones in this sample may be carry-over from other donors' samples.

The sample holds a few counts of this clonotype. V usage is TRBV12-3 or TRBV12-4 and J usage is TRBJ1-5, with D unclear. Trimming cost V 2 bases and J 4 bases, with 12 bases left between them. The CDR3 spans 15 residues. The DNA of the CDR3 is TGTGCCAGCAGTTTATCGTCGGGGTTTAATCAGCCCCAGCATTTT. Protein product: CASSLSSGFNQPQHF.

This clonotype has more than one count but fewer than ten. The J gene is TRBJ2-5, the V gene TRBV20-1; D gene uncertain. Trimming stripped 0 bases from V and 5 bases from J, with 13 bases between. The CDR3 contains 14 residues. Germline CDR1 DFQATT, CDR2 SNEGSKA (reference sequence). The CDR3 sequence is CSARDFGFGETQYF. CDR3 DNA: TGCAGTGCTAGAGATTTCGGGTTCGGGGAGACCCAGTACTTC.

The chain carries TRBV4-3 and TRBJ2-5, with D maybe TRBD2 (6 bases). The germline gives CDR1 LGHNA, CDR2 YSLEER. This CDR3 is built from 15 residues. Between the trimmed V and J ends, which lost 1 base and 1 base, there was a span of 10 bases. In nucleotides, the CDR3 is TGCGCCAGCAGCCAAGGGCGGGGCGGCCAAGAGACCCAGTACTTC. It codes for CASSQGRGGQETQYF.

The rearrangement links TRBV12-3 or TRBV12-4 to TRBJ1-3, with D possibly matching TRBD1 (5 bases). CDR3 length equals 14 residues. The V gene lost 4 bases and the J gene lost 4 bases, with 11 bases spanning the gap. This CDR3 reads CASSSDSYGNTIYF. DNA of the CDR3: TGTGCCAGCAGTTCCGACAGTTACGGAAACACCATATATTTT.

The chain has TRBV10-3 and TRBJ1-3; 8 nucleotides agree with TRBD1. After removal of 3 bases from V and 4 bases from J, the junction contained 5 bases not matched to a gene. This CDR3 is 15 amino acids long. Germline V CDR1 and CDR2: ENHRY, SYGVKD. Here the CDR3 reads CAISDRGQGGNTIYF. CDR3 DNA: TGTGCCATCAGTGACCGAGGACAGGGCGGAAACACCATATATTTT.

The chain is built from TRBV6-1 and TRBJ1-4; D might be TRBD1 (5 bases). Per germline, CDR1 MNHNS and CDR2 SASEGT. The V gene lost 1 base and the J gene lost 1 base, with 16 bases spanning the gap. The CDR3 loop spans 18 amino acids. CDR3 sequence (DNA): TGTGCCAGCAGTGAAGGACCCACAGGAAGCCTAACTAATGAAAAACTGTTTTTT. Its translation: CASSEGPTGSLTNEKLFF.

V gene TRBV6-2 or TRBV6-3 combines with J gene TRBJ2-5, with D possibly matching TRBD2 (6 bases). Germline loops: CDR1 MNHEY, CDR2 SVGEGT. Trimming took off 2 bases at V and 2 bases at J, with 9 bases between the two ends. The CDR3 is 14 amino acids. The CDR3 DNA is TGTGCCAGCAGTTACGCGGCGGGACAAGAGACCCAGTACTTC. This translates into CASSYAAGQETQYF.

This clonotype came up a few times. The V gene is TRBV6-1, the J gene TRBJ1-1; D perhaps matches TRBD1 (5 bases). The germline V and J ends were trimmed by 5 bases and 6 bases, with 13 bases remaining between them. Per germline, CDR1 MNHNS and CDR2 SASEGT. The CDR3 loop spans 13 amino acids. The CDR3 region is CASSKGFLPEAFF. The CDR3, as DNA: TGTGCCAGCAGTAAGGGGTTCCTACCTGAAGCTTTCTTT.

A few counts support this clonotype. This chain joins TRBV4-3 and TRBJ1-6, with D possibly matching TRBD1 (6 bases). Germline values: CDR1 LGHNA, CDR2 YSLEER. The CDR3 is 17 residues long. Trimming stripped 5 bases from V and 7 bases from J, with 21 bases between. The CDR3 nucleotides are TGCGCCAGCAGCAAATCTCTTTTACAGGGAGTCAATTCACCCCTCCACTTT. This translates into CASSKSLLQGVNSPLHF.

Only a few counts were recorded for this clonotype. The chain has TRBV6-8 and TRBJ2-2; no clear D. The CDR3 is 15 amino acids. V lost 6 bases to trimming and J lost 5 bases, with 16 bases between them. In germline, CDR1 is MNHGY, CDR2 SAAAGT. CDR3 coding DNA: TGTGCCAGCAGCTCGGTGCCAGAACCTACCGGGGAGCTGTTTTTT. The encoded protein is CASSSVPEPTGELFF.

This clonotype was picked up many times. The chain couples TRBV7-2 to TRBJ2-3, with a tentative D call TRBD2 (6 bases). CDR1 SGHTA and CDR2 FQGNSA come from the germline V gene. The length of the CDR3 is 14 residues. The germline V and J ends were trimmed by 1 base and 3 bases, with 8 bases remaining between them. CDR3 nucleotides: TGTGCCAGCAGCTTAGAACTAGCAACAGATACGCAGTATTTT. Encoded protein: CASSLELATDTQYF.

The chain has TRBV4-2 and TRBJ2-5; maybe TRBD1 (5 bases). The CDR3 covers 15 residues. Trimming removed 4 bases from V and 0 bases from J, with 12 bases in between. Looked up from germline, CDR1 is LGHNA and CDR2 is YNFKEQ. The CDR3 spells CASSPTVMNQETQYF. The CDR3 bases are TGTGCCAGCAGCCCGACAGTAATGAACCAAGAGACCCAGTACTTC.

The chain couples TRBV13 to TRBJ2-5, with 8 bases aligning to TRBD1. CDR1 is PRHDT, CDR2 FYEKMQ, per germline (reference sequence). This CDR3 spans 14 amino acids. The junction had 3 bases not matched to a gene; V was cut back by 2 bases and J by 4 bases. The CDR3 region is CASSLQDRAETQYF. CDR3 nucleotide sequence: TGTGCCAGCAGCTTACAGGACAGGGCAGAGACCCAGTACTTC.

V usage is TRBV20-1 and J usage is TRBJ2-7, with a weak D call TRBD2 (6 bases). The CDR3 consists of 13 residues. V was trimmed by 6 bases and J by 11 bases, leaving 23 bases between them. CDR1 is DFQATT and CDR2 is SNEGSKA in the germline V gene (reference sequence). The DNA of the CDR3 is TGCAGTGCCCCTCTTCGGGAGCGGCAAACGGAGTACTTC. Protein product: CSAPLRERQTEYF.

The chain has TRBV3-1 and TRBJ1-6; D is unclear. This CDR3 has 18 amino acids. Germline values: CDR1 LGHDT, CDR2 YNNKEL (reference sequence). The ends were cut back, 0 bases at V and 7 bases at J, with 19 bases in the middle. The CDR3 DNA sequence: TGTGCCAGCAGCCAAGATTTGGCACCGCTCGGAGGGAATTCACCCCTCCACTTT. It codes for CASSQDLAPLGGNSPLHF.

This clonotype was counted a single time. The chain recombines TRBV7-9 with TRBJ2-7; D is possibly TRBD1 or TRBD2 (6 bases each). The CDR3 is 14 residues long. Trimming removed 1 base at V and 5 bases at J, with 12 bases between. Germline V gives CDR1 SEHNR, CDR2 FQNEAQ (reference sequence). CDR3 amino acids: CASSLVQGLNEQYF. CDR3 DNA: TGTGCCAGCAGCTTAGTACAGGGACTCAACGAGCAGTACTTC.

CDR3: CSGIQGASGETQYF. In nucleotides, the CDR3 is TGCAGCGGGATACAGGGGGCAAGCGGGGAGACCCAGTACTTC. The chain carries TRBV29-1 and TRBJ2-5; 9 nucleotides agree with TRBD1. The CDR3 length is 14 residues. Trimming took 7 bases from V and 5 from J; bases not matched to a gene: 11. Germline V gene data show CDR1 as SQVTM and CDR2 as ANQGSEA.

V and J are TRBV5-1 and TRBJ2-3, with 7 positions matching TRBD2. The length of the CDR3 is 18 residues. CDR1 SGHRS and CDR2 YFSETQ come from the germline V gene. Germline trimming cut 4 bases from V and 0 bases from J; bases unmatched to any gene: 14. The CDR3 region has the DNA TGCGCCAGCAGCCCGGATGAACTAGCGACCTATAGCACAGATACGCAGTATTTT. It translates to CASSPDELATYSTDTQYF. Drawing the rest from reference TRBV5-1 and TRBJ2-3, the complete variable domain is KAGVTQTPRYLIKTRGQQVTLSCSPISGHRSVSWYQQTPGQGLQFLFEYFSETQRNKGNFPGRFSGRQFSNSRSEMNVSTLELGDSALYLCASSPDELATYSTDTQYFGPGTRLTVL.

This clonotype came up a few times. V usage is TRBV2 and J usage is TRBJ2-7; 8 nucleotides align to TRBD1. The germline V gene encodes CDR1 SNHLY and CDR2 FYNNEI. The CDR3 length is 17 residues. Unmatched junction bases numbered 21, after V lost 8 bases and J lost 6 bases. The CDR3 DNA reads TGTGCCAGCCTTAGGACAGGGATGGGTACAAAGACCCCCGAGCAGTACTTC. Its protein product is CASLRTGMGTKTPEQYF.

The V and J genes are TRBV7-3 and TRBJ2-7; D not resolved. This CDR3 has 13 amino acids. Germline lookup yields CDR1 SGHTA and CDR2 FQGTGA. V was cut by 2 bases and J by 3 bases, with 8 bases left in between. The CDR3 coding sequence is TGTGCCAGCAGCTTATACGCAGACTACGAGCAGTACTTC. Amino acids: CASSLYADYEQYF.